The entry that follows covers one T cell receptor beta chain sequence. What it recognizes is unknown. Sequencing followed a ViraFEST assay step that expanded antigen-specific CD4+ T cells with viral peptide pools. Upon completion of approximately ten days in culture, CD4+ T cells were isolated. As their vaccination, participants received two doses of either BNT162b2 or mRNA-1273. Produced via immunoSEQ multiplex PCR; TCRdb's table is partial and in-frame only. The sample shows 30,000 or so clones, roughly two thirds of them seen only once. After removal of 4 bases from V and 1 base from J, the junction contained 3 bases not matched to a gene. This CDR3 spans 15 amino acids. Germline CDR1 reads SGHRS; CDR2 reads YFSETQ. This sample was taken from a study of vaccination effects on CD4 cells after COVID-19.

The source of this sequence is a human donor who received a COVID-19 vaccine. J is TRBJ2-1 and V is TRBV5-1; 9 positions agree with TRBD1. Material: CD4+ T cells from PBMCs cultured with HCoV-229E spike peptides, obtained after COVID-19 vaccination. This CDR3 reads CASSLGQGSYNEQFF. The CDR3 coding sequence is TGCGCCAGCAGCCTCGGACAGGGGTCCTACAATGAGCAGTTCTTC.